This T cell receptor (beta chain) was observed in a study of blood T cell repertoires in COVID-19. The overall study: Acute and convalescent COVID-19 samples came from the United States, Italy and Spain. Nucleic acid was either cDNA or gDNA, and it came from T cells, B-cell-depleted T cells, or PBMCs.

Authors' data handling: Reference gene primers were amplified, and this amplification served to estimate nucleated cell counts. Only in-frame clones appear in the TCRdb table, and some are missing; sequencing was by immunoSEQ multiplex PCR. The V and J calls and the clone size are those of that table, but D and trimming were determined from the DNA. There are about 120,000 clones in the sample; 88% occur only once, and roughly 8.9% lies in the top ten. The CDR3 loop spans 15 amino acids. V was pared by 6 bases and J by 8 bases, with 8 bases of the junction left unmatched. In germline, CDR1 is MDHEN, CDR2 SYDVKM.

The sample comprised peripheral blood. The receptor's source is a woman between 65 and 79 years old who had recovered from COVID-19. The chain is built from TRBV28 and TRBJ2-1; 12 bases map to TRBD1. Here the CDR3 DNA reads TGTGCCAGCAGGACGGGACAGGGGGCGGCAGATGAGCAGTTCTTC. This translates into CASRTGQGAADEQFF.